The clone carrying this T cell receptor beta chain came up a few times. What it binds is not known. A junction end diverges from the germline sequence, so it may reflect a read error. The sample is drawn from a study of blood T cells in healthy people across ages. Whole-study results and caveats: Roughly linearly, TCR beta diversity per million T cells fell as age increased.

The germline CDR1 and CDR2 sequences are KGHSH and LQKENI. The CDR3 is 15 residues long. Sample-barcoded 5' priming and a J-beta primer mix drove a second PCR of 7 to 11 cycles. Every cDNA was tagged by a template-switch adaptor with 12 random nucleotides. TCRdb re-called the 5' RACE reads with MiXCR, one entry per CDR3 protein. The sample records 850,000 or so distinct CDR3 sequences, 29% being singletons. Peripheral blood from each donor was collected in a volume of roughly 9.2 milliliters. The rearrangement links TRBV18 to TRBJ1-2; 7 positions agree with TRBD1. The sequenced sample consisted of blood. The clonotype was recovered from a woman at least 80 years old in good health. CDR3 protein: CASSAPGQPHYGYTF. The CDR3 bases are TGTGCCAGCTCAGCACCGGGACAGCCACACTATGGCTACACCTTC.